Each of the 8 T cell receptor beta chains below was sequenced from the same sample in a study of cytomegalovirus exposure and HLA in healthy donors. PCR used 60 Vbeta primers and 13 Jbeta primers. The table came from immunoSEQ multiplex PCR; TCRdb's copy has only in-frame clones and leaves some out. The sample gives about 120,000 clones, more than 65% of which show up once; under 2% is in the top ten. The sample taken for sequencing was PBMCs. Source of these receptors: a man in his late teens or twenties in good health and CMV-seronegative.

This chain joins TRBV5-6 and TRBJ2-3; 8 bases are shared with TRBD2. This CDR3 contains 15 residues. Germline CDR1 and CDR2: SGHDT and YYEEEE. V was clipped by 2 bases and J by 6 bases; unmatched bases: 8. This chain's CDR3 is CASSLGLGRGDTQYF. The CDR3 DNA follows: TGTGCCAGCAGCTTAGGCCTCGGGAGGGGGGATACGCAGTATTTT.

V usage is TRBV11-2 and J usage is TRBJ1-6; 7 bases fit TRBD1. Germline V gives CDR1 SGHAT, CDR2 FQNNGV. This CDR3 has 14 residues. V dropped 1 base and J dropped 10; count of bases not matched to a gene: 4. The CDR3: CASSLAGGSSPLHF. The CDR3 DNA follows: TGTGCCAGCAGCTTAGCAGGGGGTAGCTCACCCCTCCACTTT.

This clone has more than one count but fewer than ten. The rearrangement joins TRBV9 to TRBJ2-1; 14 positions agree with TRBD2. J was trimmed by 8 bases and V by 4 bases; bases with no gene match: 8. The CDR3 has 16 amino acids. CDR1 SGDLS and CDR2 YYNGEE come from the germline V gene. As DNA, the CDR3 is TGTGCCAGCAGCACGGGACTAGCGGGGGATGGTGATGAGCAGTTCTTC. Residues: CASSTGLAGDGDEQFF.

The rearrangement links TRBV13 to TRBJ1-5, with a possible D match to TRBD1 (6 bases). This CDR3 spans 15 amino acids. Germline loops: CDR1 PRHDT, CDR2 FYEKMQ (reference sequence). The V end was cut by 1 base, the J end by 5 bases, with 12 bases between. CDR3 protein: CASSLVDRQDQPQHF. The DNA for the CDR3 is TGTGCCAGCAGCTTAGTAGACAGACAGGATCAGCCCCAGCATTTT.

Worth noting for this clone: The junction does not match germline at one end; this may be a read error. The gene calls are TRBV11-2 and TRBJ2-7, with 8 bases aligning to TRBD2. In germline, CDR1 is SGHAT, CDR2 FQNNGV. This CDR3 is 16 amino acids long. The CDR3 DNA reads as TGTGCCAGCAGCTTAGGTCGTTCGGGGGGGCTCAACGAGCGGTACTTC. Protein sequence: CASSLGRSGGLNERYF. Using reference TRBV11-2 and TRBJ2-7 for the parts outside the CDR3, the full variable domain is EAGVAQSPRYKIIEKRQSVAFWCNPISGHATLYWYQQILGQGPKLLIQFQNNGVVDDSQLPKDRFSAERLKGVDSTLKIQPAKLEDSAVYLCASSLGRSGGLNERYFGPGTRLTVT.

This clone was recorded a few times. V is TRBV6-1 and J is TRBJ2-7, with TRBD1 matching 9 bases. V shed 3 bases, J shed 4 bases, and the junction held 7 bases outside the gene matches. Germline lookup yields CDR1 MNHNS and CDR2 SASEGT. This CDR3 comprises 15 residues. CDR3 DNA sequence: TGTGCCAGCAGTGACCGGGACAGGGTCACTTACGAGCAGTACTTC. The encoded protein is CASSDRDRVTYEQYF.

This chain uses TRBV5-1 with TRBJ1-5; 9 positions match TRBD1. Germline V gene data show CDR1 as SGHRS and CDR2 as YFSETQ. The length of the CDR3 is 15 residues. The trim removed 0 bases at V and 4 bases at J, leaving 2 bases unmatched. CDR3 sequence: CASSLGDRGNQPQHF. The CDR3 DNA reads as TGCGCCAGCAGCTTGGGCGACAGGGGGAATCAGCCCCAGCATTTT. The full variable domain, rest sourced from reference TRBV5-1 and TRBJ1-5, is KAGVTQTPRYLIKTRGQQVTLSCSPISGHRSVSWYQQTPGQGLQFLFEYFSETQRNKGNFPGRFSGRQFSNSRSEMNVSTLELGDSALYLCASSLGDRGNQPQHFGDGTRLSIL.

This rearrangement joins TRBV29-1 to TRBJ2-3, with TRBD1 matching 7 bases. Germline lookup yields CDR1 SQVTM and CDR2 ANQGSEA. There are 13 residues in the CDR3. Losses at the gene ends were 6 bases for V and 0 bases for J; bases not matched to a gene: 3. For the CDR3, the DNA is TGCAGCGTCGACAGGGCTAGCACAGATACGCAGTATTTT. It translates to CSVDRASTDTQYF.